This TCR beta chain comes out of a study of cytomegalovirus exposure and HLA in healthy donors. Trimming left V 3 bases short and J 0 bases short, with 9 bases between. The V gene's germline CDR1 is KGHSH and CDR2 LQKENI. There are 15 residues in the CDR3. 13 Jbeta primers and 60 Vbeta primers were used for the PCR. The table came from immunoSEQ multiplex PCR; TCRdb's copy has only in-frame clones and leaves some out. In the table there are some 150,000 clones, approximately 80% of which are singletons. The chain combines TRBV18 with TRBJ1-3; D ambiguous. This TCR came from a man aged 18 to 30 in good health and CMV-seropositive. The sample consisted of PBMCs. The CDR3 sequence: CASSPVESSGNTIYF. The CDR3 DNA sequence: TGTGCCAGCTCACCTGTAGAGAGCTCTGGAAACACCATATATTTT.